The sequence of this TCR beta chain was determined in a study of blood T cell repertoires in COVID-19. Study overall: Specimens from acute and convalescent COVID-19 originated in the United States, Italy and Spain. Sample material is recorded as cDNA or gDNA derived from T cells, B-cell-depleted T cells, or PBMCs.

This clone was found a few times. Per the authors' pipeline: The assay estimated nucleated cells by amplifying reference gene primers. Libraries were prepared by immunoSEQ multiplex PCR; TCRdb keeps only in-frame clonotypes and omits some of them. V and J calls and clone size are copied from that table; D and trimming were computed from the DNA. The sample gives under 140,000 clones, approximately 70% of which show up once; more than 7.5% is in the top ten. This clonotype was sampled from a woman aged 55-70 years with acute or convalescent COVID-19. The sequenced sample was peripheral blood.

This chain's CDR3 is CASGKAALFPGEQYF. CDR3 nucleotide sequence: TGCGCCAGCGGAAAGGCAGCGCTCTTCCCGGGGGAGCAGTACTTC. The rearrangement uses TRBV10-2 and TRBJ2-7; perhaps TRBD2 as D (5 bases). With 8 bases removed from V and 7 bases from J, the gap between germline ends came to 24 bases. CDR1 is WSHSY and CDR2 is SAAADI in the germline V gene. The CDR3 totals 15 residues.